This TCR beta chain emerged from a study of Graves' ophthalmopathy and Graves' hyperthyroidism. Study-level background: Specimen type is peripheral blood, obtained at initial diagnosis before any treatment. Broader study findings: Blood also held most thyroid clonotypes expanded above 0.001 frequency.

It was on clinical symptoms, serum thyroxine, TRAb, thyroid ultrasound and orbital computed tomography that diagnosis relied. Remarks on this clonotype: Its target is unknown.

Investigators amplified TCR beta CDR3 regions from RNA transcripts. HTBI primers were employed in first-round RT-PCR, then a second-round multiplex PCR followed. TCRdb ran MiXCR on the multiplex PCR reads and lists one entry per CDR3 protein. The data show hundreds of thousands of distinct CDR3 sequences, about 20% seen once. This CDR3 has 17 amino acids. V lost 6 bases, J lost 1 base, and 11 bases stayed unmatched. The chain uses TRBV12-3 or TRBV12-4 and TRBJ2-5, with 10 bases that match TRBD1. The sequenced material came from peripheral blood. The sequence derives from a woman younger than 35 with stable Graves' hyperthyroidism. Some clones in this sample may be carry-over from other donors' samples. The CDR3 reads CASSPAGGQGGQETQYF. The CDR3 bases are TGTGCCAGCAGCCCCGCGGGAGGACAGGGGGGCCAAGAGACCCAGTACTTC.